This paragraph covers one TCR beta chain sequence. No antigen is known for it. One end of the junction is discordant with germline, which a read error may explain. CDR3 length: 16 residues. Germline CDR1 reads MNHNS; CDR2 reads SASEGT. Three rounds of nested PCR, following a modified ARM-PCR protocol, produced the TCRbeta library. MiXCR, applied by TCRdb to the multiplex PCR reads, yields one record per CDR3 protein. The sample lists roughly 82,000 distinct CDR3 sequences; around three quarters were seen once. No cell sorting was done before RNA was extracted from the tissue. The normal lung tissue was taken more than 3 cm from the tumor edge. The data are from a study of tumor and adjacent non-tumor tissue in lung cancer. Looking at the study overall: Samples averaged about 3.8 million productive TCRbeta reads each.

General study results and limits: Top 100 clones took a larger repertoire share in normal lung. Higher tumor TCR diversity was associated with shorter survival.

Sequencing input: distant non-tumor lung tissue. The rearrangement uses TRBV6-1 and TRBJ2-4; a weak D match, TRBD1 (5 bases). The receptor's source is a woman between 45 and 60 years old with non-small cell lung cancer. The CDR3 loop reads CASNESTVLYRNIQYF. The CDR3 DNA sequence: TGTGCCAGCAATGAATCGACAGTTCTCTACAGAAACATTCAGTACTTC.